The 4 T cell receptor beta chains in this list originate from one sample, sequenced in a study of blood T cells in healthy people across ages. Sample-barcoded 5' priming and a J-beta primer mix drove a second PCR of about 6 to 12 cycles. Each CDR3 protein is one row after TCRdb ran MiXCR on the 5' RACE reads. The sample yields more than 650,000 distinct CDR3 sequences, around a fifth seen once. Material for sequencing was blood. The receptors derive from a man in his 70s in good health.

This chain joins TRBV5-1 and TRBJ1-1; no clear D. CDR1 is SGHRS and CDR2 is YFSETQ in the germline V gene. This CDR3 comprises 14 residues. Trimming cost V 0 bases and J 11 bases, with 17 bases left between them. The CDR3 is CASSLDATGTAAFF. The CDR3 DNA sequence: TGCGCCAGCAGCTTGGATGCTACGGGTACGGCTGCTTTCTTT.

This chain links TRBV3-1 with TRBJ1-1, with D perhaps matching TRBD1 (5 bases). The germline gives CDR1 LGHDT, CDR2 YNNKEL (reference sequence). The ends were cut back, 2 bases at V and 4 bases at J, with 23 bases in the middle. This CDR3 region has 18 residues. The CDR3 sequence is CASSQKRGWGRAGTEAFF. The CDR3 coding sequence is TGTGCCAGCAGCCAAAAACGGGGATGGGGCAGGGCCGGCACTGAAGCTTTCTTT.

There are many counts of this clonotype. V is TRBV7-2 and J is TRBJ2-5, with TRBD2 identical over 7 bases. With V trimmed by 1 base and J by 5 bases, 7 bases remained unmatched. From germline, CDR1 is SGHTA and CDR2 FQGNSA. The CDR3 covers 15 residues. The CDR3 loop reads CASSLGSGEGETQYF. Here the CDR3 DNA reads TGTGCCAGCAGCTTAGGATCGGGGGAGGGTGAGACCCAGTACTTC.

The V call is TRBV7-2, the J call TRBJ2-3; no clear D. V was shortened by 8 bases and J by 0 bases, with 21 bases between the two germline ends. This CDR3 spans 17 amino acids. Looked up from germline, CDR1 is SGHTA and CDR2 is FQGNSA. The CDR3 region is CASVHDWALGSTDTQYF. As DNA, the CDR3 is TGTGCCAGCGTACACGACTGGGCTTTGGGCAGCACAGATACGCAGTATTTT. Using reference TRBV7-2 and TRBJ2-3 for the parts outside the CDR3, the full variable domain is GAGVSQSPSNKVTEKGKDVELRCDPISGHTALYWYRQSLGQGLEFLIYFQGNSAPDKSGLPSDRFSAERTGGSVSTLTIQRTQQEDSAVYLCASVHDWALGSTDTQYFGPGTRLTVL.